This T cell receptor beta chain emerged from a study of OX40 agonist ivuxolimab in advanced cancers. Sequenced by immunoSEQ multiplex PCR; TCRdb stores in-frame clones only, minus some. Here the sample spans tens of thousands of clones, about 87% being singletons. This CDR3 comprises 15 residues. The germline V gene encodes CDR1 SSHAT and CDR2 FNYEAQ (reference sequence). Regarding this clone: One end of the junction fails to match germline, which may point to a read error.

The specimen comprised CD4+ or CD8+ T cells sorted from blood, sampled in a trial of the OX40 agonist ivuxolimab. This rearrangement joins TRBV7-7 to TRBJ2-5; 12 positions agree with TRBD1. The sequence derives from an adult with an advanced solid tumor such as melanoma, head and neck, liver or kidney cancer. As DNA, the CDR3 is TGTGCTAGCAGCTTGGGGACAGGGGGCGGGCAGACCCAGTACTTC. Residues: CASSLGTGGGQTQYF.